This T cell receptor (beta chain) was recorded in a study of type 1 and type 2 diabetes patients. The CDR3 spans 13 residues. CDR1 and CDR2 from the germline V gene are SGHTA and FQGTGA. Trimming removed 5 bases from V and 4 bases from J; junction bases left unmatched: 4. Genomic DNA was the PCR template. Amplification of the beta chain CDR3 used 30 forward and 13 reverse multiplex primers. TCRdb re-analysed the multiplex PCR reads in MiXCR, keeping a single row per CDR3 protein. Among around 300,000 distinct CDR3 sequences listed, around 47% were seen once. This clonotype originated in a man between 18 and 35 years old with type 2 diabetes. This chain connects TRBV7-3 to TRBJ2-7, with 8 nucleotides matching TRBD2. Sample: peripheral blood mononuclear cells (PBMCs). For the CDR3, the DNA is TGTGCCAGCAGCCCTGCGGGAGGTTACGAGCAGTACTTC. This codes for CASSPAGGYEQYF. Complete variable domain (other parts from reference TRBV7-3 and TRBJ2-7): GAGVSQTPSNKVTEKGKYVELRCDPISGHTALYWYRQSLGQGPEFLIYFQGTGAADDSGLPNDRFFAVRPEGSVSTLKIQRTERGDSAVYLCASSPAGGYEQYFGPGTRLTVT.